Listed below are T cell receptor beta chains from one sample, sequenced in a study of regulatory T cells in long-lasting Graves disease. TCRdb recomputed calls from the multiplex PCR reads with MiXCR, one row per CDR3 protein. Of 620,000 or so distinct CDR3 sequences in the sample, less than 20% were seen once. The same data also went into a second study, on T cells in Graves' hyperthyroidism and ophthalmopathy.

The starting material was peripheral blood mononuclear cells (PBMCs), obtained at new diagnosis, from a patient treated with antithyroid drugs. Receptor source: a woman in her 30s with Graves disease. Both conserved end residues are part of each CDR3. D genes are given only for firm matches. Clone size, where shown, is once, few, many, or a class for clones that have expanded.

V	size	D	J	DNA	CDR3
TRBV15	.	.	TRBJ1-1	TGTGCCACCAGCAGAGACAGGGCTTCGAACACTGAAGCTTTCTTT	CATSRDRASNTEAFF
TRBV7-9	few	TRBD1	TRBJ1-1	TGTGCCAGCAGCTTAGGTAAAGGCCTTTATCACCGGGACAGGGAGGCTGAAGCTTTCTTT	CASSLGKGLYHRDREAEAFF
TRBV5-1	many	TRBD2	TRBJ2-3	TGCGCCAGCAGACTGGACAGCTGGGGACTAGAAGATACGCAGTATTTT	CASRLDSWGLEDTQYF
TRBV10-3	many	.	TRBJ2-7	TGTGCCATCAGTGAATACAGTTACTACGAGCAGTACTTC	CAISEYSYYEQYF
TRBV11-2	few	.	TRBJ2-5	TGTGCCAGCAGCTCCCGGGACAAAGCTAATCAAGAGACCCAGTACTTC	CASSSRDKANQETQYF
TRBV28	few	TRBD2	TRBJ2-6	TGTGCCAGCAGTTTAGGGGGGGGTTTTGGGGCCAACGTCCTGACTTTC	CASSLGGGFGANVLTF
TRBV6-1	.	TRBD2	TRBJ2-1	TGTGCCAGTTTCCCGAGACTAGCGGGAGATGAGCAGTTCTTC	CASFPRLAGDEQFF
TRBV27	.	.	TRBJ1-6	TGTGCCAGCAGACTAAGGGTCGGACGGACGTATAATTCACCCCTCCACTTT	CASRLRVGRTYNSPLHF
TRBV6-5	many	.	TRBJ2-3	TGTGCCAGCAGTTCCCGGGACATCGATACGCAGTATTTT	CASSSRDIDTQYF
TRBV6-2/TRBV6-3	many	.	TRBJ2-5	TGTGCCAGCAGTTACCCGGACGATGAAGAGACCCAGTACTTC	CASSYPDDEETQYF
TRBV10-1	.	TRBD1	TRBJ1-1	TGCGCCAGCAGTGAGGGGGACAGGCCGAACACTGAAGCTTCCTTT	CASSEGDRPNTEASF
TRBV12-3/TRBV12-4	many	TRBD1	TRBJ1-4	TGTGCCAGCAGCCCACCGGGACAGTATGAAAAACTGTTTTTT	CASSPPGQYEKLFF
TRBV19	.	.	TRBJ1-3	TGTGCCAGCAGAAGGTCTGGAAACACCATATATTTT	CASRRSGNTIYF
TRBV27	many	TRBD2	TRBJ2-1	TGTGCCAGCAGTCCCGGGACTAGCGGGAAGAATGAGCAGTTCTTC	CASSPGTSGKNEQFF
TRBV10-1	.	TRBD2	TRBJ2-3	TGCGCCGATCGGGACTACACAGATACGCAGTATTTT	CADRDYTDTQYF
TRBV28	many	TRBD1	TRBJ2-3	TGTGCCAGCAGCCAAAGGGGGCTGCGCACAGATACGCAGTATTTT	CASSQRGLRTDTQYF
TRBV28	many	TRBD1	TRBJ2-7	TGTGCCAGCAGCTCCCGGGACAGGGTTAACAAGGCGAATTACGAGCAGTACTTC	CASSSRDRVNKANYEQYF
TRBV12-3/TRBV12-4	many	.	TRBJ2-7	TGTGCCAGCAGCCCTGGGAGTAGCGCCTACGAGCAGTACTTC	CASSPGSSAYEQYF
TRBV20-1	.	.	TRBJ2-7	TGCAGTGCTAGAGATCTCCCAGGGGATGAGGAGAGCTTC	CSARDLPGDEESF
TRBV12-3/TRBV12-4	many	.	TRBJ1-1	TGTGCCAGCACTCCAGCGGGACAGAACACTGAAGCTTTCTTT	CASTPAGQNTEAFF
TRBV6-2/TRBV6-3	.	TRBD1	TRBJ2-7	TGTGCCAGCAGTTACCAGGGGGTGACCTACGAGCAGTACTTC	CASSYQGVTYEQYF
TRBV28	.	TRBD1	TRBJ1-1	TGTGCCAGCACTCAGACAGGGGGCGCTTTGGACACTGAAGCTTTCTTT	CASTQTGGALDTEAFF
TRBV5-1	few	.	TRBJ2-3	TGCGCCAGCAGCTTGGGACAGGCGAAGGATACGCAGTATTTT	CASSLGQAKDTQYF
TRBV6-5	few	.	TRBJ2-1	TGTGCCAGCAGTTACCGGGCACTCCTTAGCACCTACAATGAGCAGTTCTTC	CASSYRALLSTYNEQFF
TRBV6-2/TRBV6-3	.	.	TRBJ2-6	TGTGCCAGCAGTTCAGACAACGTCCTGACTTTC	CASSSDNVLTF
TRBV5-1	few	TRBD2	TRBJ2-1	TGCGCCAGCAGCGGAGGGACTAGCGGTCCCTACAATGAGCAGTTCTTC	CASSGGTSGPYNEQFF
TRBV9	.	TRBD1	TRBJ1-3	TGTGCCAGCAGCGTGTCGGGACAGGGGGCAAGAAACACCATATATTTT	CASSVSGQGARNTIYF
TRBV6-1	few	.	TRBJ2-3	TGTGCCAGCAGTCGATCTCATGGGAGTCGTGCAGATACGCAGTATTTT	CASSRSHGSRADTQYF
TRBV30	.	TRBD2	TRBJ2-3	TGTGCCTGGAGTGTAGGTCTTGCGGGGGTTGGCACAGATACGCAGTATTTT	CAWSVGLAGVGTDTQYF
TRBV28	many	.	TRBJ2-7	TGTGCCAGCAGCCTTCGACGTTCCTACGAGCAGTACTTC	CASSLRRSYEQYF
TRBV6-9	many	TRBD2	TRBJ2-3	TGTGCCAGCAGTTACGGCGGGAGTCGCACAGATACGCAGTATTTT	CASSYGGSRTDTQYF
TRBV19	few	.	TRBJ1-2	TGTGCCAGTAGTCCTACGAAGGTCTATGGCTACACCTTC	CASSPTKVYGYTF
TRBV27	many	.	TRBJ1-2	TGTGCCAGCAGTTTAAGTATGGGTGCTAACTATGGCTACACCTTC	CASSLSMGANYGYTF
TRBV7-2	many	.	TRBJ2-7	TGTGCCAGCAGCTTAGCTTACTACGAGCAGTACTTC	CASSLAYYEQYF
TRBV11-2	many	.	TRBJ1-4	TGTGCCAGCAGCTACGGACAGTTCAATGAAAAACTGTTTTTT	CASSYGQFNEKLFF
TRBV11-2	few	.	TRBJ2-1	TGTGCCAGCAGCTTAGATCCGGTGGGCGGCTCCTACAATGAGCAGTTCTTC	CASSLDPVGGSYNEQFF
TRBV28	many	.	TRBJ2-7	TGTGCCAGCAGTTTGTGGGGCAGGGGCCTTTCCGAGCAGTACTTC	CASSLWGRGLSEQYF
TRBV29-1	many	.	TRBJ1-1	TGCAGCGCGGGCAGGGACACTGAAGCTTTCTTT	CSAGRDTEAFF
TRBV2	many	TRBD2	TRBJ2-3	TGTGGAGGCGGGAGACGGGCAGATACGCAGTATTTT	CGGGRRADTQYF
TRBV15	.	.	TRBJ2-5	TGTGCCACCAGCAGAGATTCCGTCCCGGGCCAAGAGACCCAGTACTTC	CATSRDSVPGQETQYF
TRBV12-3/TRBV12-4	.	.	TRBJ1-2	TGTGCCAGCGCAGGGGAGCGGCTTAATGGCTACACCTTC	CASAGERLNGYTF
TRBV20-1	.	TRBD1	TRBJ2-6	TGCAGTGGGACAGGGAGCTCTGGGGCCAACGTCCTGACTTTC	CSGTGSSGANVLTF
TRBV5-1	.	TRBD1	TRBJ2-2	TGCGCCAGCAGCTTGGGACAGGGAAATTTGGACACCGGGGAGCTGTTTTTT	CASSLGQGNLDTGELFF
TRBV15	.	.	TRBJ2-2	TGTGCCACCAGCAGAGCATTAGAGAGGAGCACCGGGGAGCTGTTTTTT	CATSRALERSTGELFF
TRBV28	.	.	TRBJ1-5	TGTGCCAGCAGCCTTCAGGAAGGGTCTAGCAATCAGCCCCAGCATTTT	CASSLQEGSSNQPQHF
TRBV14	many	.	TRBJ2-3	TGTGCCAGCAGCTTCGGACGGGGAGCAGATACGCAGTATTTT	CASSFGRGADTQYF
TRBV19	many	.	TRBJ1-5	TGTGCCAGTGGTGATGGCAGGGATAATGCGCCCCAGCATTTT	CASGDGRDNAPQHF
TRBV2	many	.	TRBJ2-7	TGTGCCAACATGGGACACTACGAGCAGTACTTC	CANMGHYEQYF
TRBV9	few	TRBD1	TRBJ2-1	TGTGCCAGCAGCGTAGTTGGGACAGGGTACAATGAGCAGTTCTTC	CASSVVGTGYNEQFF